The clone carrying this TCR beta chain qualifies as medium-sized. CDR1 ENHRY and CDR2 SYGVKD come from the germline V gene. This CDR3 is built from 13 residues. The V gene lost 3 bases and the J gene lost 4 bases, with 7 bases spanning the gap. One entry per CDR3 protein, called by TCRdb with MiXCR from the 5' RACE reads. The sample holds roughly 14,000 distinct CDR3 sequences, 8% to 13% seen once. This sample is drawn from a study of neurological immune-mediated disorders. The clonotype originates from a woman aged 40 to 55 in good health. V and J are TRBV10-3 and TRBJ2-1; D remains unclear. Sequencing was done on a sample of PBMCs. The CDR3 here is CAISDDGYNEQFF. CDR3 DNA sequence: TGTGCCATCAGTGATGATGGATACAATGAGCAGTTCTTC.